This TCR beta chain was observed in a study of cytomegalovirus exposure and HLA in healthy donors. Comment on this clone: Its antigen is not known.

General study points: In vitro work confirmed that a few CMV-associated chains recognize CMV antigens.

V was pared by 1 base and J by 9 bases, with 13 bases of the junction left unmatched. This CDR3 spans 16 amino acids. The germline V gene encodes CDR1 SGHTS and CDR2 YDEGEE. It was with 60 Vbeta and 13 Jbeta primers that the PCR ran. Measured with immunoSEQ multiplex PCR; TCRdb has only the in-frame clones, and not every one. The sample lists more than 80,000 clones, about three quarters seen once, with approximately 8.4% in the top ten. This sequence joins TRBV5-8 and TRBJ1-5, with TRBD1 matching over 7 bases. Sample: PBMCs. This sequence was found in a human donor in good health. The CDR3 sequence is CASSLIVGTAGGPQHF. The CDR3 coding sequence is TGTGCCAGCAGCTTGATAGTCGGGACAGCGGGAGGGCCCCAGCATTTT.